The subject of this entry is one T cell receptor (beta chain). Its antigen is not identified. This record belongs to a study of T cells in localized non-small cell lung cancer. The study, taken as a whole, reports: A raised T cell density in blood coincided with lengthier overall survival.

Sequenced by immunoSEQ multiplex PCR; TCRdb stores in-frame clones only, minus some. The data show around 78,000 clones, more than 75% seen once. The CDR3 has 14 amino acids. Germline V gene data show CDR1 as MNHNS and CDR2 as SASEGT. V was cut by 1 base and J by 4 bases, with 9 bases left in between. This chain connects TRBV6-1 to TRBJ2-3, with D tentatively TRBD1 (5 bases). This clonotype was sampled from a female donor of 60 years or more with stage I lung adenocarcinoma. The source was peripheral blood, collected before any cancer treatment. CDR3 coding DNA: TGTGCCAGCAGTGAAGGGGGCCAGGCAGATACGCAGTATTTT. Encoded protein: CASSEGGQADTQYF.